What follows are 5 T cell receptor beta chains derived from one specimen sequenced in a study of blood T cells in healthy people across ages. Combining a sample-barcoded 5' primer with a J-beta primer mix, a second PCR ran for roughly 6 to 12 cycles. TCRdb reprocessed the 5' RACE reads with MiXCR, giving one entry per CDR3 protein. The sample has fewer than 1 million distinct CDR3 sequences; under 55% are singletons. The sample consisted of blood. The receptors were sampled from a man aged 55 to 70 in good health.

This chain connects TRBV6-2 or TRBV6-3 to TRBJ1-5; D not resolved. The V end was cut by 5 bases, the J end by 6 bases, with 14 bases between. Germline CDR1 is MNHEY and CDR2 is SVGEGT. CDR3 length: 14 amino acids. The DNA of the CDR3 is TGTGCCAGCAGTCAACCTGGCGGTTCTCAGCCCCAGCATTTT. Protein product: CASSQPGGSQPQHF.

J is TRBJ1-1 and V is TRBV6-2 or TRBV6-3; D remains unclear. V was clipped by 2 bases and J by 3 bases, with 7 bases between them. The CDR3 runs to 13 residues. Germline CDR1 MNHEY, CDR2 SVGEGT. CDR3 amino acids: CASSYRGYTEAFF. CDR3 DNA sequence: TGTGCCAGCAGTTACCGGGGTTACACTGAAGCTTTCTTT.

The chain joins TRBV3-1 to TRBJ1-6; 9 bases match TRBD1. Trimming at V came to 1 base and at J to 4 bases, leaving 5 bases not matched to a gene. The CDR3 length is 17 residues. The germline V gene encodes CDR1 LGHDT and CDR2 YNNKEL (reference sequence). CDR3: CASSQGGQGPYNSPLHF. In DNA, the CDR3 is TGTGCCAGCAGCCAAGGGGGACAGGGCCCATATAATTCACCCCTCCACTTT.

The chain has TRBV6-2 or TRBV6-3 and TRBJ1-1, with D unclear. Trimming stripped 6 bases from V and 0 bases from J, with 14 bases between. This CDR3 is 15 amino acids long. Germline assignment: CDR1 MNHEY and CDR2 SVGEGT. The CDR3 sequence is CASSSVYSLNTEAFF. CDR3 nucleotide sequence: TGTGCCAGCAGCTCGGTTTACAGTCTGAACACTGAAGCTTTCTTT.

The V call is TRBV6-5, the J call TRBJ2-3, with D perhaps assigned TRBD1 or TRBD2 (5 bases each). V lost 2 bases and J lost 6, with 15 bases in between. The CDR3 sequence is 15 residues long. Germline CDR1 MNHEY, CDR2 SVGAGI. In DNA, the CDR3 is TGTGCCAGCAGTTACGGGGGTAGCTTTCTGGATACGCAGTATTTT. Its protein is CASSYGGSFLDTQYF.